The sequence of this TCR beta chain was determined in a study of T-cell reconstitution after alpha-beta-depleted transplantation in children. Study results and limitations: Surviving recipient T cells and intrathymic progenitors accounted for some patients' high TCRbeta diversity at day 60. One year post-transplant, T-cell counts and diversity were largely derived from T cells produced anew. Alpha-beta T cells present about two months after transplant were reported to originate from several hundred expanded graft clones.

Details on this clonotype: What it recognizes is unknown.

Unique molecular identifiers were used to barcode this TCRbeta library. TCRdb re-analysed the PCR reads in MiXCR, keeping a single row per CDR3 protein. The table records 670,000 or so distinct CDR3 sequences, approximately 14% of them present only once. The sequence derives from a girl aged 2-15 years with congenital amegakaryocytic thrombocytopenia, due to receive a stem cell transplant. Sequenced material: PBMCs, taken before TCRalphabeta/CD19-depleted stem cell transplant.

The CDR3 DNA follows: TGTGCCAGTAGTATTCAGGGGGCTGGTGAGCAGTTCTTC. This translates into CASSIQGAGEQFF. The chain joins TRBV19 to TRBJ2-1; 8 bases match TRBD1. CDR3 length: 13 amino acids. Germline V gene data show CDR1 as LNHDA and CDR2 as SQIVND (reference sequence). With V trimmed by 3 bases and J by 9 bases, 4 bases remained unmatched.